The rows below give T cell receptor beta chains drawn from one sample of a study of cytomegalovirus exposure and HLA in healthy donors. Some clones are missing from TCRdb's copy, which holds only in-frame ones; the method was immunoSEQ multiplex PCR. Of tens of thousands of clones in the sample, about 76% were seen once. Sequenced input: PBMCs. These receptors originate from a male donor in good health and CMV-seropositive. CDR3s include the opening cysteine and the closing phenylalanine or tryptophan.

j_call v_call cdr3_aa
TRBJ2-7 TRBV4-1 CASSQPSGRGSYEQYF
TRBJ1-1 TRBV21-1 CASSKGGELEAFF
TRBJ2-1 TRBV4-3 CASSHSGDNEQFF
TRBJ1-2 TRBV7-9 CASSLRADELYGYTF
TRBJ2-5 TRBV5-1 CASSPGGTGGGETQYF
TRBJ1-6 TRBV6-5 CASSYDRGNSPLHF
TRBJ1-2 TRBV13 CASSPRTGTPNYGYTF
TRBJ2-1 TRBV5-1 CASSLAGGRSEQFF
TRBJ2-1 TRBV7-9 CASSLPGGNEQFF
TRBJ2-5 TRBV9 CASSVAPGDAETQYF
TRBJ1-5 TRBV13 CASKAGDGDQPQHF
TRBJ2-4 TRBV4-2 CASSLEHLAKNIQYF
TRBJ1-1 TRBV10-1 CASSDQGSGTEAFF
TRBJ2-7 TRBV11-2 CASSLVAASGRAYEQYF
TRBJ2-3 TRBV6-5 CASSYPGTDTQYF
TRBJ1-3 TRBV5-1 CASSLGRGSGNTIYF
TRBJ1-1 TRBV29-1 CSVEEAPRATEAFF
TRBJ2-6 TRBV10-1 CASSEGGQGSTGANVLTF
TRBJ1-3 TRBV9 CASSVNQQGAGNTIYF
TRBJ2-2 TRBV7-3 CASSSGLSGTGELFF
TRBJ2-2 TRBV5-4 CASSSLQGSAVTGELFF
TRBJ2-7 TRBV4-1 CASSPQGSEQYF
TRBJ2-7 TRBV5-1 CASSLAQGYEQYF
TRBJ1-1 TRBV11-3 CASSPTGGYEAFF
TRBJ2-2 TRBV18 CASSPPRTGSTGELFF
TRBJ1-1 TRBV4-1 CASSQVQALNTEAFF
TRBJ2-2 TRBV7-3 CASSFSGVAGTGELFF
TRBJ1-3 TRBV9 CASRGGGNTIYF
TRBJ1-1 TRBV5-5 CASSFTQGVTDTEAFF
TRBJ2-7 TRBV29-1 CSVRRGGSSYEQYF
TRBJ2-7 TRBV4-1 CASSQDPGQRTYEQYF
TRBJ2-5 TRBV5-1 CASSFGGSQETQYF
TRBJ1-6 TRBV9 CASSVGGSSYNSPLHF